This T cell receptor (beta chain) stems from a study of OX40 agonist ivuxolimab in advanced cancers. Study-wide context: Eligibility rules accepted prior anti-PD-1, anti-PD-L1 or anti-CTLA-4 therapy, and over 30% had some.

Germline-derived CDR1 and CDR2 are SEHNR and FQNEAQ (reference sequence). The CDR3 length is 15 residues. V lost 5 bases and J 2 bases, leaving 15 bases between the germline ends. General study findings and limits: Average numbers of expanded clones were greater in CD8+ T cells than in CD4+. Among the lowest peripheral clonal expansion occurred in 0.1-3.0 mg/kg partial responders.

With regard to this clone: The target antigen is unknown.

Clones were read by immunoSEQ multiplex PCR, and TCRdb kept only the in-frame ones, dropping some. This table has more than 35,000 clones, 86% appearing once. It was autoimmune disease history or systemic immunosuppression that excluded patients. The V call is TRBV7-9, the J call TRBJ1-1, with D perhaps matching TRBD1 (6 bases). Material: CD4+ or CD8+ T cells sorted from blood, obtained in a trial of the OX40 agonist ivuxolimab. The sequence derives from an adult with an advanced solid tumor such as melanoma, head and neck, liver or kidney cancer. The CDR3 sequence: CASSPRAGANTEAFF. The DNA of the CDR3 is TGTGCCAGCAGCCCACGGGCGGGGGCTAACACTGAAGCTTTCTTT.